The 9 T cell receptor beta chains listed next were all sequenced from one sample in a study of T cell repertoires in cytomegalovirus infection. One entry per CDR3 protein, called by TCRdb with MiXCR from the reads. Of around 710,000 distinct CDR3 sequences in the sample, around 29% are singletons; the top ten hold 10% to 15%. Their target antigens are unknown. The sequencing used cultured CD8+ T cells from PBMCs, collected from culture after CMV antigen stimulation. The source of these receptors is a human donor in good health (CMV status not recorded). Some clones in this sample may be carry-over from other donors' samples.

J is TRBJ1-2 and V is TRBV12-3 or TRBV12-4, with D maybe TRBD1 (5 bases). The CDR3 runs 15 residues. The V end lost 2 bases, the J end lost 4 bases, and 14 bases lay between the germline ends. The CDR3 DNA is TGTGCCAGCAGTTTACTAATCGACAGTCCCTATGGCTACACCTTC. Its translation: CASSLLIDSPYGYTF.

This clonotype was observed a handful of times. This sequence joins TRBV6-1 and TRBJ2-2; perhaps TRBD2 as D (5 bases). CDR3 length: 14 residues. Deletions cut 2 bases from V and 5 bases from J, with 9 bases between. Per the germline V gene, CDR1 is MNHNS and CDR2 is SASEGT. The CDR3 reads CASSELRETGELFF. Written as DNA, the CDR3 is TGTGCCAGCAGTGAACTCCGGGAAACCGGGGAGCTGTTTTTT.

The V call is TRBV20-1, the J call TRBJ1-1; perhaps TRBD1 as D (6 bases). The germline gives CDR1 DFQATT, CDR2 SNEGSKA (reference sequence). CDR3 length: 11 residues. CDR3 DNA sequence: TGCAGCCCGCTGAGGGGGTCTGAAGCTTTCTTT. This codes for CSPLRGSEAFF.

CDR3: CASSQEGTLDTQYF. CDR3 nucleotide sequence: TGCGCCAGCAGCCAAGAAGGGACGTTAGATACGCAGTATTTT. V usage is TRBV4-3 and J usage is TRBJ2-3; TRBD1 or TRBD2 may be the D gene (5 bases each). The germline CDR1 and CDR2 sequences are LGHNA and YSLEER. Trimming took 0 bases from V and 5 from J, leaving 9 bases between them. The CDR3 contains 14 residues.

The table lists this clonotype with many counts. The chain recombines TRBV7-6 with TRBJ1-1; D is ambiguous. Trimming cost V 6 bases and J 6 bases, with 14 bases left between them. The germline gives CDR1 SGHVS, CDR2 FNYEAQ. CDR3 length: 13 residues. CDR3 protein: CASSYSRVAEAFF. The CDR3 DNA follows: TGTGCCAGCAGTTATTCGAGGGTAGCTGAAGCTTTCTTT.

This clonotype occurred a few times. This chain links TRBV2 with TRBJ2-2, with no clear D. The germline V gene encodes CDR1 SNHLY and CDR2 FYNNEI. The CDR3 is 13 amino acids. Trimming left V 8 bases short and J 5 bases short, with 12 bases between. The CDR3 DNA reads TGTGCCAGCCCCGACGAAGTTACCGGGGAGCTGTTTTTT. It translates to CASPDEVTGELFF.

There are many counts of this clonotype. The J gene is TRBJ1-4, the V gene TRBV7-9; no firm D call. CDR3 size: 15 residues. Germline V CDR1 and CDR2: SEHNR, FQNEAQ (reference sequence). Between the trimmed V and J ends, which lost 2 bases and 1 base, there was a span of 8 bases. This chain's CDR3 is CASSLPDGTNEKLFF. The DNA for the CDR3 is TGTGCCAGCAGCTTACCCGACGGAACTAATGAAAAACTGTTTTTT.

In this sample, this clonotype turned up once. The chain has TRBV4-3 and TRBJ2-4; perhaps D is TRBD1 or TRBD2 (6 bases each). Germline CDR1 is LGHNA and CDR2 is YSLEER. Trimming pared 0 bases from V and 2 bases from J, leaving 17 bases between. There are 18 residues in the CDR3. The CDR3 nucleotides are TGCGCCAGCAGCCAAGATCCCCCGGGGGCAAGGTCCAAAAACATTCAGTACTTC. It specifies CASSQDPPGARSKNIQYF.

The chain recombines TRBV7-8 with TRBJ1-6; possibly TRBD1 for D (5 bases). V was clipped by 2 bases and J by 7 bases, with 15 bases between them. Germline CDR1 SGHVS, CDR2 FQNEAQ. There are 16 residues in the CDR3. The CDR3 sequence: CASSLKLARENSPLHF. CDR3 DNA sequence: TGTGCCAGCAGCTTAAAACTGGCCAGGGAAAATTCACCCCTCCACTTT.